Listed here are 27 T cell receptor beta chains from one sample, sequenced in a study of shared clonotypes between healthy human individuals. Measured with immunoSEQ multiplex PCR; TCRdb has only the in-frame clones, and not every one. The sample lists around 370,000 clones; roughly 96% were seen once. Material: memory CD8+ T cells sorted from blood. Subset noted: CD45RO+ cells pooled with CCR7-negative TemRA cells. The receptors shown here come from a man younger than 40 in good health.

The DNA of the CDR3 is TGTGCCAGCAGCCGGCGGCACGTCGACAGGGAATATGAAAAACTGTTTTTT. Translation gives CASSRRHVDREYEKLFF. The chain links TRBV11-2 to TRBJ1-4; 7 bases map to TRBD1. CDR1 is SGHAT and CDR2 is FQNNGV in the germline V gene. The CDR3 length is 17 residues. Trimming removed 5 bases from V and 6 bases from J; junction bases left unmatched: 15.

This chain connects TRBV30 to TRBJ1-2; D is perhaps TRBD1 (6 bases). The V end was cut by 2 bases, the J end by 4 bases, with 14 bases between. Germline CDR1 GTSNPN, CDR2 SVGIG (reference sequence). The CDR3 sequence is 14 residues long. This chain's CDR3 is CAWSRDTFLYGYTF. For the CDR3, the DNA is TGTGCCTGGAGTCGGGACACGTTTCTCTATGGCTACACCTTC.

This clone has just one count. J is TRBJ2-4 and V is TRBV19; D is undetermined. The ends were cut back, 6 bases at V and 0 bases at J, with 6 bases in the middle. Germline-derived CDR1 and CDR2 are LNHDA and SQIVND (reference sequence). The CDR3 extends over 13 amino acids. DNA for the CDR3: TGTGCCAGTAGCGAGTTAGCCAAAAACATTCAGTACTTC. It is translated as CASSELAKNIQYF. The whole variable domain, remainder taken from reference TRBV19 and TRBJ2-4, is DGGITQSPKYLFRKEGQNVTLSCEQNLNHDAMYWYRQDPGQGLRLIYYSQIVNDFQKGDIAEGYSVSREKKESFPLTVTSAQKNPTAFYLCASSELAKNIQYFGAGTRLSVL.

The gene calls are TRBV10-3 and TRBJ1-2; D not resolved. The CDR3 loop spans 13 amino acids. Trimming removed 3 bases at V and 2 bases at J, with 7 bases between. In germline, CDR1 is ENHRY, CDR2 SYGVKD. The CDR3 sequence is CAISDETNYGYTF. CDR3 nucleotide sequence: TGTGCCATCAGTGACGAGACAAACTATGGCTACACCTTC.

The chain combines TRBV19 with TRBJ1-5; 8 nucleotides match TRBD1. The J segment lost 4 bases and the V segment lost 6 bases, leaving 2 bases of the junction unmatched. This CDR3 has 13 residues. Germline V gene sequence: CDR1 LNHDA, CDR2 SQIVND (reference sequence). CDR3 bases: TGTGCCAGTAGAGGACAGGGTAATCAGCCCCAGCATTTT. Residues: CASRGQGNQPQHF.

The chain couples TRBV10-3 to TRBJ1-3, with D hard to call. Germline V lookup: CDR1 ENHRY, CDR2 SYGVKD. Trimming took off 2 bases at V and 0 bases at J, with 14 bases between the two ends. The CDR3 totals 17 residues. CDR3 loop: CAISEGSKRSSGNTIYF. The CDR3 DNA sequence: TGTGCCATCAGTGAGGGTTCAAAGAGGAGCTCTGGAAACACCATATATTTT.

This clone was seen a few times. This sequence joins TRBV6-1 and TRBJ1-2; D is possibly TRBD1 (6 bases). Between the trimmed V and J ends, which lost 7 bases and 4 bases, there was a span of 13 bases. The germline V gene has CDR1 MNHNS and CDR2 SASEGT. The CDR3 totals 13 residues. Here the CDR3 reads CASNDGQPYGYTF. CDR3 DNA sequence: TGTGCCAGCAACGACGGACAGCCCTATGGCTACACCTTC.

The chain has TRBV30 and TRBJ1-1; TRBD1 is a possible D gene (5 bases). V was shortened by 5 bases and J by 1 base, with 11 bases between the two germline ends. The CDR3 has 13 residues. Germline loops: CDR1 GTSNPN, CDR2 SVGIG (reference sequence). CDR3 coding DNA: TGTGCCTGGCAGAGGGGTAGGAACACTGAAGCTTTCTTT. This translates into CAWQRGRNTEAFF. Full variable domain (outside the CDR3, taken from reference TRBV30 and TRBJ1-1): SQTIHQWPATLVQPVGSPLSLECTVEGTSNPNLYWYRQAAGRGLQLLFYSVGIGQISSEVPQNLSASRPQDRQFILSSKKLLLSDSGFYLCAWQRGRNTEAFFGQGTRLTVV.

V and J are TRBV6-1 and TRBJ2-7, with a possible D match to TRBD1 (6 bases). Germline V gene data show CDR1 as MNHNS and CDR2 as SASEGT. Trimming cost V 5 bases and J 4 bases, with 15 bases left between them. The CDR3 is made up of 14 amino acids. The CDR3 DNA follows: TGTGCCAGCAGTCGGGACAATTCGCTTTACGAGCAGTACTTC. It codes for CASSRDNSLYEQYF.

This chain joins TRBV4-1 and TRBJ2-7; 15 positions match TRBD2. J gave up 6 bases and V 7 bases, and 1 base lay outside the gene matches. This CDR3 has 13 amino acids. CDR1 is MGHRA and CDR2 is YSYEKL in the germline V gene. The DNA for the CDR3 is TGCGCCAGCAAGGGACTAGCGGGAGGCGAGCAGTACTTC. Encoded protein: CASKGLAGGEQYF.

J is TRBJ1-2 and V is TRBV6-5; 9 bases align to TRBD1. The ends lost 4 bases at V and 4 bases at J; junction bases unmatched: 10. The CDR3 loop spans 16 amino acids. Germline V gene sequence: CDR1 MNHEY, CDR2 SVGAGI. Written as DNA, the CDR3 is TGTGCCAGCAGTTCCTTTCTTACAGGGGGCCGCTATGGCTACACCTTC. As protein: CASSSFLTGGRYGYTF.

The rearrangement links TRBV4-1 to TRBJ2-3; TRBD1 or TRBD2 may be the D gene (5 bases each). CDR1 and CDR2 from the germline V gene are MGHRA and YSYEKL. The CDR3 is made up of 16 amino acids. Trimming took off 1 base at V and 0 bases at J, with 11 bases between the two ends. CDR3 amino acids: CASSQGRDPSTDTQYF. CDR3 nucleotide sequence: TGCGCCAGCAGCCAAGGCCGGGACCCCAGCACAGATACGCAGTATTTT.

The chain links TRBV7-9 to TRBJ1-4, with D perhaps matching TRBD1 (5 bases). The CDR3 length is 14 residues. Germline CDR1 reads SEHNR; CDR2 reads FQNEAQ (reference sequence). V dropped 4 bases and J dropped 2 bases, with 8 bases sitting between them. The DNA for the CDR3 is TGTGCCAGCAGCTCTCGGGGGACTAATGAAAAACTGTTTTTT. This gives the protein CASSSRGTNEKLFF.

The rearrangement links TRBV5-1 to TRBJ2-1; 16 positions match TRBD2. The CDR3 is 18 residues long. With 2 bases clipped from V and 2 bases from J, the junction kept 4 bases outside the gene matches. In germline, CDR1 is SGHRS, CDR2 YFSETQ. The CDR3 protein is CASSFPGLAGGPYNEQFF. The DNA of the CDR3 is TGCGCCAGCAGCTTTCCGGGACTAGCGGGAGGGCCCTACAATGAGCAGTTCTTC.

This clone was counted a single time. This chain links TRBV28 with TRBJ1-2; 9 bases are a match to TRBD1. V gave up 5 bases and J gave up 3 bases; unmatched junction bases: 7. The CDR3 covers 15 residues. Germline lookup yields CDR1 MDHEN and CDR2 SYDVKM. The chain's CDR3 is CASSAPGQGHYGYTF. The CDR3 DNA sequence: TGTGCCAGCAGTGCCCCGGGACAGGGACACTATGGCTACACCTTC.

The chain links TRBV6-4 to TRBJ2-1; 8 bases match TRBD2. V lost 5 bases and J lost 0; bases outside the gene matches: 6. This CDR3 contains 16 residues. Germline CDR1 reads MRHNA; CDR2 reads SNTAGT. The CDR3 bases are TGTGCCAGCAGTAAGACTAGCGCACCCTCCTACAATGAGCAGTTCTTC. Its protein product is CASSKTSAPSYNEQFF.

This rearrangement joins TRBV29-1 to TRBJ2-3; 13 bases are shared with TRBD2. This CDR3 is 14 amino acids long. Germline V lookup: CDR1 SQVTM, CDR2 ANQGSEA. The V segment lost 5 bases and the J segment 5 bases; nucleotides outside the gene matches: 4. The chain's CDR3 is CSVSLAGGIDTQYF. CDR3 DNA sequence: TGCAGCGTTTCACTAGCGGGAGGGATAGATACGCAGTATTTT.

The V and J genes are TRBV18 and TRBJ1-4; D remains unclear. CDR1 and CDR2 from the germline V gene are KGHSH and LQKENI. The ends were cut back, 3 bases at V and 7 bases at J, with 18 bases in the middle. The CDR3 spans 16 residues. The CDR3 sequence is CASSPLPLAIREKLFF. The CDR3 nucleotides read TGTGCCAGCTCACCCCTCCCCCTGGCCATACGTGAAAAACTGTTTTTT. Using reference TRBV18 and TRBJ1-4 for the parts outside the CDR3, the full variable domain is NAGVMQNPRHLVRRRGQEARLRCSPMKGHSHVYWYRQLPEEGLKFMVYLQKENIIDESGMPKERFSAEFPKEGPSILRIQQVVRGDSAAYFCASSPLPLAIREKLFFGSGTQLSVL.

The chain recombines TRBV20-1 with TRBJ2-7, with unresolved D. This CDR3 comprises 11 residues. The ends were cut back, 0 bases at V and 7 bases at J, with 7 bases in the middle. Germline V gene data show CDR1 as DFQATT and CDR2 as SNEGSKA (reference sequence). For the CDR3, the DNA is TGCAGTGCTAGAGAGCAGAGGGAGCAGTACTTC. This sequence encodes CSAREQREQYF.

This clone was recorded a few times. The genes are TRBV5-4 and TRBJ2-2; 12 bases fit TRBD2. V gave up 0 bases and J gave up 4 bases; unmatched junction bases: 7. The CDR3 contains 18 residues. CDR1 is SGHNT and CDR2 is YYREEE in the germline V gene (reference sequence). The CDR3 region has the DNA TGTGCCAGCAGCTTGGGCCGTGGACTAGCGGGATCCACCGGGGAGCTGTTTTTT. Residues: CASSLGRGLAGSTGELFF.

The table lists this clone with a count of one. V usage is TRBV23-1 and J usage is TRBJ2-7, with 9 bases aligning to TRBD1. TRBV23-1 is noted as an ORF with a role that remains uncertain. The CDR3 has 15 amino acids. Trimming at V came to 3 bases and at J to 1 base, leaving 4 bases not matched to a gene. DNA of the CDR3: TGCGCCAGCAGTCACCGGGACAGGGAATCCTACGAGCAGTACTTC. It yields the protein CASSHRDRESYEQYF.

J is TRBJ2-3 and V is TRBV7-9; 8 bases map to TRBD2. Germline V CDR1 and CDR2: SEHNR, FQNEAQ (reference sequence). There are 17 residues in the CDR3. V lost 4 bases to trimming and J lost 0 bases; unmatched junction nucleotides: 9. CDR3 sequence (DNA): TGTGCCAGCAGCTCAATACTAGCGGAGATAAGCACAGATACGCAGTATTTT. It codes for CASSSILAEISTDTQYF. The full variable domain, rest sourced from reference TRBV7-9 and TRBJ2-3, is DTGVSQNPRHKITKRGQNVTFRCDPISEHNRLYWYRQTLGQGPEFLTYFQNEAQLEKSRLLSDRFSAERPKGSFSTLEIQRTEQGDSAMYLCASSSILAEISTDTQYFGPGTRLTVL.

The chain carries TRBV28 and TRBJ2-2; perhaps TRBD2 as D (6 bases). Germline CDR1 is MDHEN and CDR2 is SYDVKM. Trimming removed 3 bases from V and 5 bases from J, with 7 bases in between. The CDR3 totals 13 residues. The CDR3 coding sequence is TGTGCCAGCAGTTTGGAGGGAACCGGGGAGCTGTTTTTT. Translating it yields CASSLEGTGELFF.

V gene TRBV27 combines with J gene TRBJ2-3; TRBD2 might be the D (5 bases). Looked up from germline, CDR1 is MNHEY and CDR2 is SMNVEV (reference sequence). The V end lost 3 bases, the J end lost 4 bases, and 14 bases lay between the germline ends. The CDR3 spans 15 residues. CDR3 nucleotide sequence: TGTGCCAGCAGTTTTCGTCGGGAAGGCGCAGATACGCAGTATTTT. Its translation is CASSFRREGADTQYF.

The chain employs TRBV7-6 and TRBJ2-6; 7 bases line up with TRBD1. Germline trimming cut 6 bases from V and 2 bases from J; bases unmatched to any gene: 1. The CDR3 totals 14 residues. Germline V CDR1 and CDR2: SGHVS, FNYEAQ. The CDR3: CASRTGTGANVLTF. The DNA for the CDR3 is TGTGCCAGCAGGACAGGGACTGGGGCCAACGTCCTGACTTTC.

This clone was recorded only once. The chain carries TRBV5-1 and TRBJ1-4; 11 positions match TRBD1. Germline V CDR1 and CDR2: SGHRS, YFSETQ. The ends lost 0 bases at V and 7 bases at J; junction bases unmatched: 2. The CDR3 has 15 residues. CDR3 bases: TGCGCCAGCAGCTTGGAAGGGACAGGGGGTGAAAAACTGTTTTTT. Translated: CASSLEGTGGEKLFF.

V usage is TRBV15 and J usage is TRBJ1-3; 10 positions match TRBD1. Germline lookup yields CDR1 LNHNV and CDR2 YYDKDF (reference sequence). Trimming removed 0 bases from V and 3 bases from J; junction bases left unmatched: 2. This CDR3 is 16 amino acids long. The CDR3 DNA reads as TGTGCCACCAGCAGAGATCGGACAGGGGGTGGAAACACCATATATTTT. This translates into CATSRDRTGGGNTIYF.